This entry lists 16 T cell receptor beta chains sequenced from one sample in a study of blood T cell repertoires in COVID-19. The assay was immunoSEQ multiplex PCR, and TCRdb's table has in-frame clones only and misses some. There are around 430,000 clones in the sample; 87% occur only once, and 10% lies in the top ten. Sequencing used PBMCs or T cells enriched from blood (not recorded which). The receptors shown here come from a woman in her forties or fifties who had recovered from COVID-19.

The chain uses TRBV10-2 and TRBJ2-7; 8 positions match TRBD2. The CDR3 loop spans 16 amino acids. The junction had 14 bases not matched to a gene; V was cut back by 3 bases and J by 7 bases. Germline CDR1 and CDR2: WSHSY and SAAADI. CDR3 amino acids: CASSEEGLAGQGEQYF. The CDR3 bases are TGCGCCAGCAGTGAAGAAGGACTAGCCGGGCAGGGGGAGCAGTACTTC.

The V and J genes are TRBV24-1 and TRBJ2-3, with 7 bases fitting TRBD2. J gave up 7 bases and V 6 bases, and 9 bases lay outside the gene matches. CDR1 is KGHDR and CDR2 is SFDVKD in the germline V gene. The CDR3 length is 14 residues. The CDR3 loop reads CATSPGGTTNTQYF. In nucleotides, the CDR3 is TGTGCCACCAGTCCCGGGGGGACGACGAATACGCAGTATTTT.

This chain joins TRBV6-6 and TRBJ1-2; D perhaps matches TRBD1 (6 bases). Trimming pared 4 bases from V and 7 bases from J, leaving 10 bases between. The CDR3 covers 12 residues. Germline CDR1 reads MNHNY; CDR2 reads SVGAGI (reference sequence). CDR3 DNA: TGTGCCAGCAGTTCGAACAGGGCTGGCTACACCTTC. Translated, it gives CASSSNRAGYTF.

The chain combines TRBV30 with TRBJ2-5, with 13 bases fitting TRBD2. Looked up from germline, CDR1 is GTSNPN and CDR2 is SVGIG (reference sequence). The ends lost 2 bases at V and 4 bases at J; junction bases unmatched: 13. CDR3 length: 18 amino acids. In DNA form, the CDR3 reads TGTGCCTGGAGTAGAAAAGGACTAGCGGGGGCCGTCAGAGAGACCCAGTACTTC. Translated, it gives CAWSRKGLAGAVRETQYF. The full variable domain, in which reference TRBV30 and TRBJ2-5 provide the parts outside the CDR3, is SQTIHQWPATLVQPVGSPLSLECTVEGTSNPNLYWYRQAAGRGLQLLFYSVGIGQISSEVPQNLSASRPQDRQFILSSKKLLLSDSGFYLCAWSRKGLAGAVRETQYFGPGTRLLVL.

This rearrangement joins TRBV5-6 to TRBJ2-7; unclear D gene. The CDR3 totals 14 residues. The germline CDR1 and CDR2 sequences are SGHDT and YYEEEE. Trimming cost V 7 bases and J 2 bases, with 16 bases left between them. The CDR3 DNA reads TGTGCCAGCGGCCCCCTTGAGGCCCCCTACGAGCAGTACTTC. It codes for CASGPLEAPYEQYF.

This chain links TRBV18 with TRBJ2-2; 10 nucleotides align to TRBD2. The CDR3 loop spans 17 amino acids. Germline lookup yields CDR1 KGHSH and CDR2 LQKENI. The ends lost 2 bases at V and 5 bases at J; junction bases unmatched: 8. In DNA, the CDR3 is TGTGCCAGCTCACCAGGAACTAGCGGGGCGGTAACCGGGGAGCTGTTTTTT. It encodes CASSPGTSGAVTGELFF.

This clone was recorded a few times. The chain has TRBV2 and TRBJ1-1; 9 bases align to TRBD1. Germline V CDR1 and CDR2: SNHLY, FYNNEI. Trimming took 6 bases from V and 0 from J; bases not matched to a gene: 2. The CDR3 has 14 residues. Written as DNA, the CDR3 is TGTGCCAGCAGCGGACAGGGGATGAACACTGAAGCTTTCTTT. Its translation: CASSGQGMNTEAFF.

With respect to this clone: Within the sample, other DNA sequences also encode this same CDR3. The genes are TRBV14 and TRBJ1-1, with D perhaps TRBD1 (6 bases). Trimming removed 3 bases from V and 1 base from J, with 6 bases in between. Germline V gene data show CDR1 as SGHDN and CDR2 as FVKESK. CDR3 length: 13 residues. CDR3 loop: CASSQGQNTEAFF. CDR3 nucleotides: TGTGCCAGCAGCCAGGGACAGAACACTGAAGCTTTCTTT.

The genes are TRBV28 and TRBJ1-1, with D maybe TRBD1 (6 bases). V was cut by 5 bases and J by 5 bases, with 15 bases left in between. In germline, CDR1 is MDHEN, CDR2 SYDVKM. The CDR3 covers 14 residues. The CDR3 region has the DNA TGTGCCAGCAGTCTAGGGGGGGTTGGTACTGAAGCTTTCTTT. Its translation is CASSLGGVGTEAFF.

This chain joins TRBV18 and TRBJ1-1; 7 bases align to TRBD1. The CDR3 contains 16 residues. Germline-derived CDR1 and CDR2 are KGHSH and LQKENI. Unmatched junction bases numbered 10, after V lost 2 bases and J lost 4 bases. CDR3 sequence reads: CASSPLLTGVGTEAFF. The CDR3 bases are TGTGCCAGCTCACCATTACTTACAGGGGTCGGCACTGAAGCTTTCTTT.

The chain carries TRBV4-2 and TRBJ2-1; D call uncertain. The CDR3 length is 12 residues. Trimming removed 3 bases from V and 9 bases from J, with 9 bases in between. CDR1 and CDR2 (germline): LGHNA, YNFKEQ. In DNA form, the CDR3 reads TGTGCCAGCAGCCACGATTCAGGTGAGCAGTTCTTC. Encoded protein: CASSHDSGEQFF.

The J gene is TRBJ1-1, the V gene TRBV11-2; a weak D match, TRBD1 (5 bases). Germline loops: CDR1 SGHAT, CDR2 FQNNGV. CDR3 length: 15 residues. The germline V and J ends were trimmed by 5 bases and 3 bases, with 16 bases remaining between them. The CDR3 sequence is CASSPTRDLYTEAFF. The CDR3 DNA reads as TGTGCCAGCAGCCCGACGCGGGACCTCTACACTGAAGCTTTCTTT. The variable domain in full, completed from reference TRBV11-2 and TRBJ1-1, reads EAGVAQSPRYKIIEKRQSVAFWCNPISGHATLYWYQQILGQGPKLLIQFQNNGVVDDSQLPKDRFSAERLKGVDSTLKIQPAKLEDSAVYLCASSPTRDLYTEAFFGQGTRLTVV.

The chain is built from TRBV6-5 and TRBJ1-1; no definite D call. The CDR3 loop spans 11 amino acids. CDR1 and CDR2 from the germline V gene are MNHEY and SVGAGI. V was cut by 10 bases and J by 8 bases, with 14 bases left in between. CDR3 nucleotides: TGTGCCACAGAAACCCCCATGGAAGCTTTCTTT. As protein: CATETPMEAFF.

Here the CDR3 reads CASSQARGQGVPEAFF. The DNA of the CDR3 is TGTGCCAGCAGCCAAGCGAGGGGACAGGGCGTCCCTGAAGCTTTCTTT. This chain uses TRBV3-1 (or the pseudogene TRBV3-2) with TRBJ1-1; 9 nucleotides match TRBD1. Germline V lookup: CDR1 LGHDT, CDR2 YNNKEL (reference sequence). This CDR3 comprises 16 residues. V lost 1 base, J lost 6 bases, and 9 bases stayed unmatched.

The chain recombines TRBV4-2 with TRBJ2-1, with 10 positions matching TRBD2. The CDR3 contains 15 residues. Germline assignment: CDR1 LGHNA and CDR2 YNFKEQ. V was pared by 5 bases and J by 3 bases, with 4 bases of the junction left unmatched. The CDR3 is CASSERGGYYNEQFF. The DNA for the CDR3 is TGTGCCAGCAGCGAGCGGGGGGGATACTACAATGAGCAGTTCTTC.

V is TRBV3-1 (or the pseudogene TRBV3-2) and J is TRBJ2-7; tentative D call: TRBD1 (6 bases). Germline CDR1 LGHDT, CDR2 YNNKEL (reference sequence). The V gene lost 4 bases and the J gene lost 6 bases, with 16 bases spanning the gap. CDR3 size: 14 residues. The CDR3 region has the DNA TGTGCCAGCAGCCTGGGACACGGGGTGGTCGAGCAGTACTTC. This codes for CASSLGHGVVEQYF.